These 10 T cell receptor beta chains share one sample of origin, sequenced in a study of CD8+ T cells in alopecia areata (dated by TCRdb to the late 2010s). Libraries were prepared through the immunoSEQ multiplex PCR assay. To provide template for TCR sequencing, every sample had RNA extracted and reverse transcribed into cDNA. Here the immuneACCESS table is served through TCRdb, limited to in-frame sequences with V and J called. Missing clones are a known gap in these copies; in checked studies unresolved V genes cover under half, and the rest lacks a known reason. The sample table lists more than 95,000 clones, around 45% of them with a count of one. The ten largest account for about 1.4% of the sample. Source material: CD4+ T cells sorted from blood. The receptors originated from a human donor with alopecia areata.

With regard to this clone: The identical CDR3 is also encoded by other nucleotide sequences in the sample. The J gene is TRBJ1-1, the V gene TRBV29-1, with TRBD1 as a possible D gene (5 bases). The CDR3 has 13 amino acids. Germline CDR1 SQVTM, CDR2 ANQGSEA. Trimming shortened V by 2 bases and J by 3 bases, and 10 bases separated the two germline ends. CDR3 sequence (DNA): TGCAGCGTTGAACGGGGACGGGACACTGAAGCTTTCTTT. This encodes CSVERGRDTEAFF. Drawing the rest from reference TRBV29-1 and TRBJ1-1, the complete variable domain is SAVISQKPSRDICQRGTSLTIQCQVDSQVTMMFWYRQQPGQSLTLIATANQGSEATYESGFVIDKFPISRPNLTFSTLTVSNMSPEDSSIYLCSVERGRDTEAFFGQGTRLTVV.

This clone came up a few times. The V gene is TRBV29-1, the J gene TRBJ2-3; D unclear. In germline, CDR1 is SQVTM, CDR2 ANQGSEA. CDR3 length equals 12 residues. CDR3 loop: CSGSPSTDTQYF. CDR3 DNA: TGCAGTGGGTCTCCTAGCACAGATACGCAGTATTTT.

The chain couples TRBV2 to TRBJ2-1, with D perhaps TRBD1 (8 bases). Trimming removed 8 bases at V and 7 bases at J, with 12 bases between. The germline V gene encodes CDR1 SNHLY and CDR2 FYNNEI. This CDR3 is 12 amino acids long. The CDR3 DNA sequence: TGTGCCAGCTTACAGGGGGGGAATGAGCAGTTCTTC. This gives the protein CASLQGGNEQFF.

This sequence joins TRBV5-1 and TRBJ2-1, with D uncertain. V was clipped by 3 bases and J by 5 bases, with 3 bases between them. The germline CDR1 and CDR2 sequences are SGHRS and YFSETQ. This CDR3 region has 11 residues. Here the CDR3 DNA reads TGCGCCAGCAGCTATGACAATGAGCAGTTCTTC. This codes for CASSYDNEQFF.

The table lists this clone with a few counts. The genes are TRBV5-1 and TRBJ1-2, with 8 positions matching TRBD1. V was clipped by 2 bases and J by 2 bases; unmatched bases: 5. Germline loops: CDR1 SGHRS, CDR2 YFSETQ. CDR3 length equals 15 residues. The CDR3 region is CASSFTGTGNYGYTF. The CDR3 nucleotides are TGCGCCAGCAGCTTTACCGGGACAGGAAACTATGGCTACACCTTC.

This sequence joins TRBV11-2 and TRBJ2-3, with a tentative D call TRBD2 (6 bases). The CDR3 spans 16 residues. The V and J ends lost 1 base and 2 bases respectively, with 13 bases between them. Germline V lookup: CDR1 SGHAT, CDR2 FQNNGV. CDR3 loop: CASSLVAKRVTDTQYF. For the CDR3, the DNA is TGTGCCAGCAGCTTAGTTGCTAAGCGGGTCACAGATACGCAGTATTTT.

J is TRBJ2-7 and V is TRBV29-1; D is possibly TRBD2 (6 bases). The ends were cut back, 5 bases at V and 6 bases at J, with 20 bases in the middle. This CDR3 is 14 amino acids long. From germline, CDR1 is SQVTM and CDR2 ANQGSEA. CDR3 nucleotides: TGCAGCGTTCTTTCGGAGGGTGAGGTTGGCGAGCAGTACTTC. Its protein product is CSVLSEGEVGEQYF.

The rearrangement joins TRBV30 to TRBJ1-2; D not resolved. The V gene's germline CDR1 is GTSNPN and CDR2 SVGIG (reference sequence). V was trimmed by 0 bases and J by 5 bases, leaving 4 bases between them. This CDR3 has 11 amino acids. The CDR3 region has the DNA TGTGCCTGGAGTGTGAGATATGGCTACACCTTC. This sequence encodes CAWSVRYGYTF.

The rearrangement joins TRBV29-1 to TRBJ2-5; TRBD1 might be the D (5 bases). This CDR3 has 14 amino acids. V gave up 4 bases and J gave up 7 bases, with 19 bases separating them. Germline CDR1 reads SQVTM; CDR2 reads ANQGSEA. CDR3 residues: CSVVNLPDSMTQYF. The CDR3 region has the DNA TGCAGCGTTGTTAATCTCCCAGACAGTATGACCCAGTACTTC.

The chain uses TRBV28 and TRBJ2-7; D is perhaps TRBD2 (6 bases). Trimming took 7 bases from V and 2 from J, leaving 15 bases between them. This CDR3 has 14 amino acids. From germline, CDR1 is MDHEN and CDR2 SYDVKM. CDR3 amino acids: CASISSVAAYEQYF. CDR3 nucleotides: TGTGCCAGCATAAGCTCGGTAGCGGCCTACGAGCAGTACTTC. Based on the CDR3 plus reference TRBV28 and TRBJ2-7, the full variable domain is DVKVTQSSRYLVKRTGEKVFLECVQDMDHENMFWYRQDPGLGLRLIYFSYDVKMKEKGDIPEGYSVSREKKERFSLILESASTNQTSMYLCASISSVAAYEQYFGPGTRLTVT.